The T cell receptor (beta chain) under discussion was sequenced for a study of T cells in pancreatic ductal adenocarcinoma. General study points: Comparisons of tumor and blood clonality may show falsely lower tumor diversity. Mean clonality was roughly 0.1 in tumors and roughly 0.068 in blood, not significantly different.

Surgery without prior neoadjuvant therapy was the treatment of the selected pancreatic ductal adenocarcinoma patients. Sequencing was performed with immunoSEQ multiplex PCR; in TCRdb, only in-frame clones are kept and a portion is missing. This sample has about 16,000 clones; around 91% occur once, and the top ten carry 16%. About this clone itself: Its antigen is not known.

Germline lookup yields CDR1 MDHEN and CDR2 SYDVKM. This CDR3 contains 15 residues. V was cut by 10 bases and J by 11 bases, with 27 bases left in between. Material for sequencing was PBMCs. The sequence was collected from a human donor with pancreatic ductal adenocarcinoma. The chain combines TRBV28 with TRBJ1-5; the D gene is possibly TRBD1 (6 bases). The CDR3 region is CATGERGQGRSTQHF. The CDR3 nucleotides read TGTGCCACCGGTGAGCGCGGCCAGGGGAGGTCGACCCAGCATTTT.